This entry concerns a single T cell receptor beta chain. TCRdb reprocessed the 5' RACE reads via MiXCR and lists one record per CDR3 protein. The data contain a few hundred thousand distinct CDR3 sequences, roughly 6.2% of them singletons. The data belong to a study of T cells after yellow fever vaccination. Germline CDR1 MGHRA, CDR2 YSYEKL. Unmatched junction bases numbered 12, after V lost 3 bases and J lost 0 bases. The CDR3 is 20 residues long. V is TRBV4-1 and J is TRBJ2-1, with 12 bases aligning to TRBD2. The sequence was obtained from a young man who received the YFV17D yellow fever vaccine. The sequences come from PBMCs, collected 5 days after the yellow fever booster vaccination. Here the CDR3 reads CASSQTHGLAGSPSYNEQFF. The CDR3 DNA follows: TGCGCCAGCAGCCAGACACACGGACTAGCGGGGTCGCCCTCCTACAATGAGCAGTTCTTC.